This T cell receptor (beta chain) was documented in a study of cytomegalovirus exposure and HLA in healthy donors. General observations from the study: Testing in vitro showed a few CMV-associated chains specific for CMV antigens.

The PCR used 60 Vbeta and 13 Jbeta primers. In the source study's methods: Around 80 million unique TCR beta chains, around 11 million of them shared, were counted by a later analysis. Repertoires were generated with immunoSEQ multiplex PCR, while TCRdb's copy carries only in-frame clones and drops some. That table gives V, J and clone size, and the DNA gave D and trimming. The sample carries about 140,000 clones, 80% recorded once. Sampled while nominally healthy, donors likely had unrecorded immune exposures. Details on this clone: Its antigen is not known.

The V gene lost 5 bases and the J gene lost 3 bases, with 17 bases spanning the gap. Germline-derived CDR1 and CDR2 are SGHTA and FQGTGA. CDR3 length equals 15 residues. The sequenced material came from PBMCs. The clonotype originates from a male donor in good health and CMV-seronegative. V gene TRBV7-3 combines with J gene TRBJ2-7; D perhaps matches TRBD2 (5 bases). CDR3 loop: CASSQGVGEGYEQYF. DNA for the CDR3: TGTGCCAGCAGCCAAGGAGTGGGCGAGGGCTACGAGCAGTACTTC.